What follows describes a single T cell receptor (beta chain). Its antigen remains unknown. Germline lookup yields CDR1 SGHRS and CDR2 YFSETQ. V shed 2 bases and J shed 6 bases, with 12 bases lying between them. The CDR3 consists of 14 residues. The validation cohort, a group of 100 to 150 subjects, included the donors and was separate from the roughly 620-subject first cohort. The data were obtained in a study of cytomegalovirus exposure and HLA in healthy donors. Study information: Later, an analysis reported that the 110 or so validation repertoires had used the same platform as the approximately 720 first-cohort repertoires. General study points: Reported results showed that the classifier diagnosed cytomegalovirus status with high specificity and sensitivity. 150 or so TCR beta chains were listed as cytomegalovirus-associated.

Only in-frame clones appear in the TCRdb table, and some are missing; sequencing was by immunoSEQ multiplex PCR. The sample has some 80,000 clones, about 96% seen once. The TCR originated in a woman under 30 in good health and CMV-seronegative. J is TRBJ1-5 and V is TRBV5-1, with a weak D call TRBD1 (6 bases). Sequenced input: PBMCs. The CDR3 spells CASSLQGPGQPQHF. In DNA form, the CDR3 reads TGCGCCAGCAGCTTACAGGGACCAGGTCAGCCCCAGCATTTT.